This T cell receptor beta chain was retrieved from a study of T cells expressing NK-cell markers. 5'RACE template switching built TCR beta cDNA with unique molecular identifiers. One entry per CDR3 protein, without DNA, is what TCRdb gives after re-calling the 5' RACE reads. The sample totals some 410,000 distinct CDR3 sequences. This CDR3 is 17 amino acids long. Remarks on this clonotype: Antigen unknown.

Study-level points and caveats: The CD3+CD56-NKG2C+ fraction was also led by these clonotypes in several donors.

The clonotype comes from a woman between 18 and 70 years old in good health. This chain connects TRBV12-3 or TRBV12-4 to TRBJ2-6. Sequences were obtained from blood T cells: a sorted CD56 or NKG2C T cell subset, CD4+ or CD8+ T cells, or bulk PBMC T cells (not recorded which). CDR3 sequence: CASSFKNLGSGANVLTF.